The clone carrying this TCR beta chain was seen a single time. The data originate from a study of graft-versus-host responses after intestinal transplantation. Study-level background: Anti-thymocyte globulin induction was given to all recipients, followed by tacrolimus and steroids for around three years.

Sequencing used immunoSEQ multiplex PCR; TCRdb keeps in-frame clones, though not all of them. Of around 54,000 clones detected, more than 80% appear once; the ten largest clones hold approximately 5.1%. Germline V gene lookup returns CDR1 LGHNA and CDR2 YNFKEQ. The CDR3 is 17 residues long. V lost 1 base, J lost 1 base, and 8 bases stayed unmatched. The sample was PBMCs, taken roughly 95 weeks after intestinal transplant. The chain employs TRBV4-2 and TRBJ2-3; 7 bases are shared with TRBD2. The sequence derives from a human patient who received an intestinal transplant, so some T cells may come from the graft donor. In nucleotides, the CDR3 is TGTGCCAGCAGCCAAGTATTTGGGGGGGAAGGCACAGATACGCAGTATTTT. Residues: CASSQVFGGEGTDTQYF.